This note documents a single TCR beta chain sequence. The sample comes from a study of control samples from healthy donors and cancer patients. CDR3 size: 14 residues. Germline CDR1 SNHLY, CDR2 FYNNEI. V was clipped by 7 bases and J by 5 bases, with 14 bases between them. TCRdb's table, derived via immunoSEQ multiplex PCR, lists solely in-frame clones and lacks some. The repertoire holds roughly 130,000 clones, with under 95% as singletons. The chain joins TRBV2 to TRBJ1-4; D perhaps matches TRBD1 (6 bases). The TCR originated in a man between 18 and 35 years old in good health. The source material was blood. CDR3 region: CASIPGTRNEKLFF. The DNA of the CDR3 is TGTGCCAGCATTCCCGGGACAAGAAATGAAAAACTGTTTTTT.